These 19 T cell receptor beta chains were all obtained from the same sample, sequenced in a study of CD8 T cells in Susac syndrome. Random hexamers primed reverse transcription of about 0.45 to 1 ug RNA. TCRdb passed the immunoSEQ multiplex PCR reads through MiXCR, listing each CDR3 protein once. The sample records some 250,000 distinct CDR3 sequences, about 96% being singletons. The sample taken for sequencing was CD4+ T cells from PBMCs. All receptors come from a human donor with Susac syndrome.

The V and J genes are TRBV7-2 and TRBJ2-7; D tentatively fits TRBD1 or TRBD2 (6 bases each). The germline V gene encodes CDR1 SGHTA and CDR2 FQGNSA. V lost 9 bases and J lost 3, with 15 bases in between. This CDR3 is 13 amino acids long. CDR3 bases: TGTGCCAGTTTACTCGGAGGGGGCTACGAGCAGTACTTC. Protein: CASLLGGGYEQYF.

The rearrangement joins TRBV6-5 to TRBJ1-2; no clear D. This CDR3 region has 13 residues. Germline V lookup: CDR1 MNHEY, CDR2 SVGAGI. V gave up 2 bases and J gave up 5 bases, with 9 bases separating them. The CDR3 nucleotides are TGTGCCAGCAGTTACAACTATGGGTATGGCTACACCTTC. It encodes CASSYNYGYGYTF.

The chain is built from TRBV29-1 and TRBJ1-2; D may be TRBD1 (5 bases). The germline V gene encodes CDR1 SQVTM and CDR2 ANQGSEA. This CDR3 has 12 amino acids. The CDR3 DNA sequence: TGCAGTGATTACCGTTCCGGGGGGGGCTACACCTTC. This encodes CSDYRSGGGYTF.

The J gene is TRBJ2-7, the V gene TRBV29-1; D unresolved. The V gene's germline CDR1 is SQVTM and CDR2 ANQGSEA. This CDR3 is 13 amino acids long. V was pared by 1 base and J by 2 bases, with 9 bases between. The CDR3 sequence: CSVEGSTAYEQYF. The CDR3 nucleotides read TGCAGCGTTGAAGGGAGCACCGCCTACGAGCAGTACTTC.

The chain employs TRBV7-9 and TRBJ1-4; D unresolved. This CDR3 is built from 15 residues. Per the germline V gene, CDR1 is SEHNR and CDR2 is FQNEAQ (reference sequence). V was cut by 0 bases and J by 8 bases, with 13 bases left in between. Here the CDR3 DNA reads TGTGCCAGCAGCTTAGCGATGGGCTCAGAGGAAAAACTGTTTTTT. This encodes CASSLAMGSEEKLFF.

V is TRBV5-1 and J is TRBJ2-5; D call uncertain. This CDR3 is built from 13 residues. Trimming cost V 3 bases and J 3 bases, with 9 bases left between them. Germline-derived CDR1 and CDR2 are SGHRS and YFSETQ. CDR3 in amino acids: CASSSIPKETQYF. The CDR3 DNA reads TGCGCCAGCAGCTCTATCCCCAAAGAGACCCAGTACTTC.

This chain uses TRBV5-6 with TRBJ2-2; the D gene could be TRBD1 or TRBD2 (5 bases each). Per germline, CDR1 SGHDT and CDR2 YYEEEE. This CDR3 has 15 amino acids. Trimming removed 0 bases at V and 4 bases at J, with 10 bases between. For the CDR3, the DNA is TGTGCCAGCAGCTTGGGGCCGGGGACCACCGGGGAGCTGTTTTTT. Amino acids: CASSLGPGTTGELFF. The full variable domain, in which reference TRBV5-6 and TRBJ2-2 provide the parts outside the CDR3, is DAGVTQSPTHLIKTRGQQVTLRCSPKSGHDTVSWYQQALGQGPQFIFQYYEEEERQRGNFPDRFSGHQFPNYSSELNVNALLLGDSALYLCASSLGPGTTGELFFGEGSRLTVL.

In nucleotides, the CDR3 is TGTGCCAGCAGTCGAGGACAGGGCGTCTATGGCTACACCTTC. Translating gives CASSRGQGVYGYTF. The rearrangement uses TRBV12-3 or TRBV12-4 and TRBJ1-2; 8 nucleotides align to TRBD1. V lost 5 bases to trimming and J lost 4 bases; unmatched junction nucleotides: 6. This CDR3 contains 14 residues.

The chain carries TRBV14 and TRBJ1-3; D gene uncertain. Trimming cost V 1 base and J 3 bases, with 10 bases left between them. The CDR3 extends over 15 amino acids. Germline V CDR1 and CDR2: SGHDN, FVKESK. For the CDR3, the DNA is TGTGCCAGCAGCCAAGGATGGCAGCGTGGAAACACCATATATTTT. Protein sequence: CASSQGWQRGNTIYF. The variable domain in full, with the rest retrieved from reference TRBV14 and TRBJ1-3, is EAGVTQFPSHSVIEKGQTVTLRCDPISGHDNLYWYRRVMGKEIKFLLHFVKESKQDESGMPNNRFLAERTGGTYSTLKVQPAELEDSGVYFCASSQGWQRGNTIYFGEGSWLTVV.

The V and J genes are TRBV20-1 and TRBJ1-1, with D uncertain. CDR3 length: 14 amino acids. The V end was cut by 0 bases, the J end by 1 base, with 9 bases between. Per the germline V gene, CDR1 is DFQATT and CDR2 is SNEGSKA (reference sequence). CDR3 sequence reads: CSARDFQANTEAFF. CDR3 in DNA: TGCAGTGCTAGAGATTTTCAAGCGAACACTGAAGCTTTCTTT.

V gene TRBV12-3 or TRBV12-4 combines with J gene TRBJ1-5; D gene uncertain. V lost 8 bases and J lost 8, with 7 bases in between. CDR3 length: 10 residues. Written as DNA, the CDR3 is TGTGCCAGCGGTGGGGAGCCCCAGCATTTT. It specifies CASGGEPQHF.

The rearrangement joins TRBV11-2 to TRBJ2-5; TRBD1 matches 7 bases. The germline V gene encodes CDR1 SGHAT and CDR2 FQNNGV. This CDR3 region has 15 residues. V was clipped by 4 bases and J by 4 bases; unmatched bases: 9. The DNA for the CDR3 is TGTGCCAGCAGCTCATCAAAGGGGGCGGGAGAGACCCAGTACTTC. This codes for CASSSSKGAGETQYF. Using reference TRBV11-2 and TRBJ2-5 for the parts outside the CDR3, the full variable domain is EAGVAQSPRYKIIEKRQSVAFWCNPISGHATLYWYQQILGQGPKLLIQFQNNGVVDDSQLPKDRFSAERLKGVDSTLKIQPAKLEDSAVYLCASSSSKGAGETQYFGPGTRLLVL.

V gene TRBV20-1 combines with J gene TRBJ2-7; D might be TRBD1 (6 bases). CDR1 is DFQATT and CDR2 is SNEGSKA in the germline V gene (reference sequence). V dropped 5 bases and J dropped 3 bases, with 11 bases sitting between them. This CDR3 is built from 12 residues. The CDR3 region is CSAPDRFYEQYF. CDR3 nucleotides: TGCAGTGCTCCGGACAGATTCTACGAGCAGTACTTC.

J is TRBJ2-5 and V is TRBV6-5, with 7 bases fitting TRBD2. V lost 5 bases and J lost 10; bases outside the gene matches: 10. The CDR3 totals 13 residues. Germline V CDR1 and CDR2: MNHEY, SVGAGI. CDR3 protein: CASSRSGNSNQYF. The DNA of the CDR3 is TGTGCCAGCAGTAGGAGCGGGAACAGTAACCAGTACTTC.

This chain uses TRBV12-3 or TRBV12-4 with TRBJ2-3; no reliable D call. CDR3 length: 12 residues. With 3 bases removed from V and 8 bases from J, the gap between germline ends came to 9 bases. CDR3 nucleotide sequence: TGTGCCAGCAGTTTCCCAGTCGGTACGCAGTATTTT. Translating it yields CASSFPVGTQYF.

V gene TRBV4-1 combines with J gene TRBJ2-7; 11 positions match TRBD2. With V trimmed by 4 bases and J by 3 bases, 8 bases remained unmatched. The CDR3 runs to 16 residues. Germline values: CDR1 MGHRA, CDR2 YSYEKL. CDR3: CASSPRGTSGLYEQYF. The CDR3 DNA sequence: TGCGCCAGCAGCCCCCGAGGGACTAGCGGTCTCTACGAGCAGTACTTC.

In nucleotides, the CDR3 is TGTGCCACCAGTGTGGGTTCGACCCAGTACTTC. Protein: CATSVGSTQYF. The J gene is TRBJ2-5, the V gene TRBV24-1; D gene uncertain. The CDR3 covers 11 residues. V lost 5 bases and J lost 7, with 7 bases in between. Germline V gene sequence: CDR1 KGHDR, CDR2 SFDVKD.

The CDR3 DNA reads TGTGCCAGCATCGCCCGGGCTAGCGGGAGTTACGAGCAGTACTTC. It yields the protein CASIARASGSYEQYF. This chain links TRBV27 with TRBJ2-7; 10 nucleotides align to TRBD2. The junction had 10 bases not matched to a gene; V was cut back by 7 bases and J by 4 bases. This CDR3 comprises 15 residues. Germline values: CDR1 MNHEY, CDR2 SMNVEV (reference sequence).

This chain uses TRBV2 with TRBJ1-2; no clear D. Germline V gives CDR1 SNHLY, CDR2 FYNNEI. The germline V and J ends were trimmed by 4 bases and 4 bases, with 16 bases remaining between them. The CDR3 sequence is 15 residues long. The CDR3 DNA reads TGTGCCAGCAGTGGAGGGTCCTTACCTGGCTATGGCTACACCTTC. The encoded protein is CASSGGSLPGYGYTF. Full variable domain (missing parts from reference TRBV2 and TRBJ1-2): EPEVTQTPSHQVTQMGQEVILRCVPISNHLYFYWYRQILGQKVEFLVSFYNNEISEKSEIFDDQFSVERPDGSNFTLKIRSTKLEDSAMYFCASSGGSLPGYGYTFGSGTRLTVV.